This T cell receptor (beta chain) was found in a study of neurological immune-mediated disorders. Overall study findings and caveats: The repertoires of 18 of 34 multiple sclerosis patients were placed by phylogenetic grouping in a single related-CDR3 cluster, which may be a signature. Levels of TCR clonal expansion peaked in HTLV-1-associated myelopathy and reached their lowest in multiple sclerosis, under those of healthy controls.

TCRdb re-analysed the 5' RACE reads in MiXCR, keeping a single row per CDR3 protein. The sample holds roughly 70,000 distinct CDR3 sequences, 3.9% seen once. Unsorted libraries were prepared from 2 million PBMCs that had been stored at -80 C. This clonotype was seen at least ten times. Antigen: not known. Germline lookup yields CDR1 MNHEY and CDR2 SVGEGT. Trimming left V 9 bases short and J 0 bases short, with 12 bases between. The CDR3 spans 13 residues. Specimen: PBMCs. This chain connects TRBV6-2 or TRBV6-3 to TRBJ2-7, with D tentatively TRBD1 (6 bases). This TCR came from a man aged 30 to 39 with multiple sclerosis. The CDR3 sequence is CASFGTNSYEQYF. CDR3 DNA: TGTGCCAGTTTCGGGACAAACTCCTACGAGCAGTACTTC.